The next 30 T cell receptor beta chains were all read from a single sample in a study of T cell changes during pregnancy in multiple sclerosis. The method was immunoSEQ multiplex PCR; TCRdb's version includes in-frame clones alone and lacks a portion of them. The profile shows tens of thousands of clones, around 89% of them singletons. The sample consisted of CD8+ T cells from peripheral blood mononuclear cells, taken in the third trimester of pregnancy. Receptors were obtained from a female donor with multiple sclerosis, enrolled in a pregnancy study.

This rearrangement joins TRBV4-1 to TRBJ2-3; no reliable D call. The CDR3 sequence is 15 residues long. Germline CDR1 is MGHRA and CDR2 is YSYEKL. The V and J ends lost 3 bases and 2 bases respectively, with 12 bases between them. The DNA of the CDR3 is TGCGCCAGCAGCCAGACCCTAGATTACACAGATACGCAGTATTTT. It codes for CASSQTLDYTDTQYF.

The rearrangement joins TRBV2 to TRBJ1-2, with D perhaps TRBD1 (6 bases). Trimming stripped 0 bases from V and 2 bases from J, with 10 bases between. This CDR3 spans 15 amino acids. Germline V gene lookup returns CDR1 SNHLY and CDR2 FYNNEI. CDR3 amino acids: CASSEAIGQNYGYTF. The CDR3 DNA follows: TGTGCCAGCAGTGAAGCTATCGGACAGAACTATGGCTACACCTTC.

V and J are TRBV7-9 and TRBJ1-1; D may be TRBD1 (5 bases). The CDR3 is 14 residues long. V shed 1 base and J shed 6 bases, with 12 bases lying between them. Germline V gene lookup returns CDR1 SEHNR and CDR2 FQNEAQ (reference sequence). The CDR3 nucleotides are TGTGCCAGCAGCTTAGTGGGTTTAGGGGCTGAAGCTTTCTTT. Protein product: CASSLVGLGAEAFF.

This clone was recorded only once. The chain couples TRBV19 to TRBJ1-4, with 7 bases fitting TRBD1. V was pared by 6 bases and J by 7 bases, with 8 bases of the junction left unmatched. The length of the CDR3 is 14 residues. CDR1 is LNHDA, CDR2 SQIVND, per germline (reference sequence). CDR3: CASRQQGSREKLFF. CDR3 DNA: TGTGCCAGTAGGCAACAGGGGAGTCGTGAAAAACTGTTTTTT.

The chain employs TRBV4-1 and TRBJ2-5; D might be TRBD1 (5 bases). V dropped 3 bases and J dropped 4 bases, with 9 bases sitting between them. The CDR3 loop spans 13 amino acids. Germline CDR1 reads MGHRA; CDR2 reads YSYEKL. Here the CDR3 DNA reads TGCGCCAGCAGCCACGTAGGGGCAGAGACCCAGTACTTC. Protein: CASSHVGAETQYF.

This clone appeared once. V usage is TRBV9 and J usage is TRBJ1-4; 9 bases match TRBD1. CDR1 is SGDLS, CDR2 YYNGEE, per germline. The CDR3 extends over 15 amino acids. Losses at the gene ends were 0 bases for V and 14 bases for J; bases not matched to a gene: 11. The CDR3 spells CASSVGTGVYSQLFF. The CDR3 region has the DNA TGTGCCAGCAGCGTAGGGACAGGGGTCTACTCCCAGCTGTTTTTT.

This clone was detected a few times. The chain recombines TRBV7-9 with TRBJ2-2, with D unclear. The germline CDR1 and CDR2 sequences are SEHNR and FQNEAQ (reference sequence). V lost 2 bases, J lost 4 bases, and 5 bases lay in between. This CDR3 has 13 amino acids. CDR3 region: CASSLRLTGELFF. The CDR3 coding sequence is TGTGCCAGCAGCTTACGACTCACCGGGGAGCTGTTTTTT.

The V and J genes are TRBV7-2 and TRBJ2-1; TRBD2 might be the D (7 bases). Trimming cost V 1 base and J 10 bases, with 17 bases left between them. Germline loops: CDR1 SGHTA, CDR2 FQGNSA. The CDR3 runs to 15 residues. The CDR3 region has the DNA TGTGCCAGCAGCTTAGTCGGGGGGCGCCGCCAAGAGCAGTTCTTC. The encoded protein is CASSLVGGRRQEQFF.

J is TRBJ1-1 and V is TRBV10-3, with 11 nucleotides matching TRBD1. J was trimmed by 5 bases and V by 10 bases; bases with no gene match: 6. This CDR3 is built from 13 residues. Germline V gives CDR1 ENHRY, CDR2 SYGVKD. The DNA for the CDR3 is TGTGCCACGGGACAGGGGGGCGGGACTGAAGCTTTCTTT. Its translation: CATGQGGGTEAFF.

V is TRBV28 and J is TRBJ2-7; D might be TRBD1 (5 bases). V was cut by 4 bases and J by 4 bases, with 8 bases left in between. The germline gives CDR1 MDHEN, CDR2 SYDVKM. The CDR3 extends over 12 amino acids. The CDR3 coding sequence is TGTGCCAGCAGTTATCAGGGTTACGAGCAGTACTTC. Its translation is CASSYQGYEQYF. Combining the CDR3 with reference TRBV28 and TRBJ2-7 gives the whole variable domain DVKVTQSSRYLVKRTGEKVFLECVQDMDHENMFWYRQDPGLGLRLIYFSYDVKMKEKGDIPEGYSVSREKKERFSLILESASTNQTSMYLCASSYQGYEQYFGPGTRLTVT.

V usage is TRBV9 and J usage is TRBJ2-3; D is unresolved. With 0 bases removed from V and 6 bases from J, the gap between germline ends came to 14 bases. This CDR3 comprises 15 residues. The germline V gene has CDR1 SGDLS and CDR2 YYNGEE. CDR3 in amino acids: CASSVGAVEPDTQYF. The CDR3 bases are TGTGCCAGCAGCGTAGGTGCGGTCGAACCCGATACGCAGTATTTT. Supplemented by reference TRBV9 and TRBJ2-3, the full variable domain reads DSGVTQTPKHLITATGQRVTLRCSPRSGDLSVYWYQQSLDQGLQFLIQYYNGEERAKGNILERFSAQQFPDLHSELNLSSLELGDSALYFCASSVGAVEPDTQYFGPGTRLTVL.

The chain combines TRBV21-1 with TRBJ1-1. TRBV21-1 is a known pseudogene. The CDR3 covers 14 residues. The CDR3 nucleotides are TGTGCCAAGACGAGGGTGGTGTATGACACTGAAGCTTTCTTT. It translates to CAKTRVVYDTEAFF.

This sequence joins TRBV29-1 and TRBJ2-3; 11 positions match TRBD2. V trimming: 2 bases; J trimming: 2 bases; junction bases outside the gene matches: 9. From germline, CDR1 is SQVTM and CDR2 ANQGSEA. The CDR3 loop spans 17 amino acids. Here the CDR3 DNA reads TGCAGCGTTGAATTTTCTAGCGGGGGGCCTTACACAGATACGCAGTATTTT. Protein sequence: CSVEFSSGGPYTDTQYF.

V usage is TRBV6-7 and J usage is TRBJ1-5, with 9 bases fitting TRBD1. TRBV6-7 is flagged as an ORF with uncertain function. CDR3 length: 16 amino acids. V lost 7 bases to trimming and J lost 2 bases; unmatched junction nucleotides: 9. In nucleotides, the CDR3 is TGTGCCAGCATAAGACAGGGGGGATTAGGCAATCAGCCCCAGCATTTT. Its protein is CASIRQGGLGNQPQHF.

The chain carries TRBV27 and TRBJ2-1, with 7 nucleotides matching TRBD2. J lost 0 bases, V lost 3 bases, and 2 bases had no gene match. This CDR3 has 15 residues. The germline V gene encodes CDR1 MNHEY and CDR2 SMNVEV (reference sequence). The CDR3 loop reads CASSFRGGSYNEQFF. The CDR3 nucleotides read TGTGCCAGCAGTTTCCGCGGGGGCTCCTACAATGAGCAGTTCTTC.

V usage is TRBV4-1 and J usage is TRBJ1-1; possibly TRBD1 for D (5 bases). Looked up from germline, CDR1 is MGHRA and CDR2 is YSYEKL. The CDR3 is 12 amino acids. Trimming took 3 bases from V and 7 from J, leaving 9 bases between them. The CDR3 bases are TGCGCCAGCAGCCATATACAGGATGAAGCTTTCTTT. This translates into CASSHIQDEAFF.

This clone has only one observation. This sequence joins TRBV7-8 and TRBJ2-3; possible D gene TRBD2, 6 bases. Trimming took off 3 bases at V and 5 bases at J, with 18 bases between the two ends. The CDR3 has 16 residues. Germline CDR1 reads SGHVS; CDR2 reads FQNEAQ. The DNA of the CDR3 is TGTGCCAGCAGCTTGATGGGCCGGCGGGGCGAAGATACGCAGTATTTT. It translates to CASSLMGRRGEDTQYF.

The chain joins TRBV25-1 to TRBJ1-1, with D possibly being TRBD1 (5 bases). Trimming took off 3 bases at V and 5 bases at J, with 7 bases between the two ends. This CDR3 is 12 amino acids long. CDR1 is MGHDK, CDR2 SYGVNS, per germline. In nucleotides, the CDR3 is TGTGCCAGCAGTGAGGGGGGGACTGAAGCTTTCTTT. Amino acid sequence: CASSEGGTEAFF.

V usage is TRBV4-1 and J usage is TRBJ2-7; 14 positions agree with TRBD2. J was trimmed by 3 bases and V by 0 bases; bases with no gene match: 7. The CDR3 totals 18 residues. Germline V gene lookup returns CDR1 MGHRA and CDR2 YSYEKL. DNA of the CDR3: TGCGCCAGCAGCCAAGAACGGACTAGCGGGGGGTTTGACTACGAGCAGTACTTC. It encodes CASSQERTSGGFDYEQYF.

The chain couples TRBV28 to TRBJ1-5, with D possibly matching TRBD1 (6 bases). The V end was cut by 6 bases, the J end by 3 bases, with 18 bases between. Germline loops: CDR1 MDHEN, CDR2 SYDVKM. This CDR3 contains 16 residues. This CDR3 is CASSPFWGQPNQPQHF. In nucleotides, the CDR3 is TGTGCCAGCAGCCCCTTTTGGGGGCAACCCAATCAGCCCCAGCATTTT. The variable domain in full, completed from reference TRBV28 and TRBJ1-5, reads DVKVTQSSRYLVKRTGEKVFLECVQDMDHENMFWYRQDPGLGLRLIYFSYDVKMKEKGDIPEGYSVSREKKERFSLILESASTNQTSMYLCASSPFWGQPNQPQHFGDGTRLSIL.

The CDR3 bases are TGTGCCAGCAGCACCCGGGACAGGGGCGAAAAACTGTTTTTT. This translates into CASSTRDRGEKLFF. The rearrangement joins TRBV5-8 to TRBJ1-4; 10 nucleotides match TRBD1. CDR1 SGHTS and CDR2 YDEGEE come from the germline V gene. The CDR3 contains 14 residues. The V gene end was trimmed by 4 bases and the J gene end by 8 bases; junction bases not matched to a gene: 5.

The V gene is TRBV4-3, the J gene TRBJ1-2; TRBD1 matches at 9 bases. Germline CDR1 LGHNA, CDR2 YSLEER. V trimming: 8 bases; J trimming: 0 bases; junction bases outside the gene matches: 13. The CDR3 spans 17 residues. The chain's CDR3 is CASCGPQTGGANYGYTF. In DNA, the CDR3 is TGCGCCAGCTGTGGGCCTCAGACAGGGGGGGCTAACTATGGCTACACCTTC.

The DNA of the CDR3 is TGCGCCAGCAGCTTAGTTAGGGGCGCTGAAGCTTTCTTT. Translating it yields CASSLVRGAEAFF. The chain joins TRBV5-1 to TRBJ1-1, with D tentatively TRBD1 (5 bases). The CDR3 is 13 amino acids. The V and J ends lost 2 bases and 6 bases respectively, with 11 bases between them. Germline loops: CDR1 SGHRS, CDR2 YFSETQ.

The gene calls are TRBV27 and TRBJ2-1; no clear D. V shed 3 bases and J shed 4 bases, with 19 bases lying between them. The CDR3 sequence is 17 residues long. CDR1 and CDR2 from the germline V gene are MNHEY and SMNVEV (reference sequence). The CDR3 region has the DNA TGTGCCAGCAGTTTTCGAGGTGGGTCCGAGCCATACAATGAGCAGTTCTTC. It specifies CASSFRGGSEPYNEQFF.

The chain couples TRBV5-1 to TRBJ1-1; 10 nucleotides match TRBD1. CDR3 length: 15 amino acids. Per the germline V gene, CDR1 is SGHRS and CDR2 is YFSETQ. J was trimmed by 0 bases and V by 5 bases; bases with no gene match: 4. CDR3 bases: TGCGCCAGCAGGGTGACAGGGGGCATGAACACTGAAGCTTTCTTT. It specifies CASRVTGGMNTEAFF.

The chain has TRBV5-5 and TRBJ1-4; TRBD1 matches at 9 bases. The germline CDR1 and CDR2 sequences are SGHKS and YYEKEE (reference sequence). The CDR3 contains 18 residues. V shed 0 bases, J shed 0 bases, and the junction held 6 bases outside the gene matches. The CDR3 region is CASSLATGGPATNEKLFF. Here the CDR3 DNA reads TGTGCCAGCAGCTTGGCAACAGGGGGCCCCGCAACTAATGAAAAACTGTTTTTT. Complete variable domain (other parts from reference TRBV5-5 and TRBJ1-4): DAGVTQSPTHLIKTRGQQVTLRCSPISGHKSVSWYQQVLGQGPQFIFQYYEKEERGRGNFPDRFSARQFPNYSSELNVNALLLGDSALYLCASSLATGGPATNEKLFFGSGTQLSVL.

The chain links TRBV9 to TRBJ2-1; 8 bases line up with TRBD2. CDR3 length: 17 amino acids. Unmatched junction bases numbered 11, after V lost 4 bases and J lost 2 bases. Germline values: CDR1 SGDLS, CDR2 YYNGEE. CDR3 DNA: TGTGCCAGCAGCCTGACCGGGACTAGTTCTACCTACAATGAGCAGTTCTTC. It codes for CASSLTGTSSTYNEQFF. Complete variable domain (other parts from reference TRBV9 and TRBJ2-1): DSGVTQTPKHLITATGQRVTLRCSPRSGDLSVYWYQQSLDQGLQFLIQYYNGEERAKGNILERFSAQQFPDLHSELNLSSLELGDSALYFCASSLTGTSSTYNEQFFGPGTRLTVL.

The chain joins TRBV30 to TRBJ2-5, with 8 positions matching TRBD2. Germline trimming cut 4 bases from V and 0 bases from J; bases unmatched to any gene: 7. Germline V gene sequence: CDR1 GTSNPN, CDR2 SVGIG (reference sequence). The CDR3 covers 15 residues. CDR3 residues: CAWTLAGLYQETQYF. Here the CDR3 DNA reads TGTGCCTGGACCTTAGCGGGACTGTACCAAGAGACCCAGTACTTC.

This chain connects TRBV29-1 to TRBJ2-5; 12 bases align to TRBD2. Germline V gene sequence: CDR1 SQVTM, CDR2 ANQGSEA. The CDR3 spans 17 residues. Unmatched junction bases numbered 10, after V lost 0 bases and J lost 5 bases. This CDR3 reads CSVEDFGGTSGWETQYF. CDR3 nucleotides: TGCAGCGTTGAAGATTTTGGCGGGACTAGCGGGTGGGAGACCCAGTACTTC.

Written as DNA, the CDR3 is TGTGCCAGCAGCGAACCGCCCGGGACAGTGTTGGAAGAGCAGTTCTTC. Translation gives CASSEPPGTVLEEQFF. This chain links TRBV7-9 with TRBJ2-1, with 7 bases matching TRBD1. The CDR3 has 16 residues. Germline CDR1 is SEHNR and CDR2 is FQNEAQ (reference sequence). V lost 5 bases and J lost 10; bases outside the gene matches: 17.